This TCR beta chain was sequenced during a study of blood T cell repertoires in COVID-19. Across the study: The origin of the acute and convalescent COVID-19 samples was the United States, Italy and Spain. The analysed material was cDNA or gDNA that came from T cells, B-cell-depleted T cells, or PBMCs.

Methods used by the authors: Reference gene primers were amplified, and this amplification served to estimate nucleated cell counts. Assay used: immunoSEQ multiplex PCR; TCRdb lists only in-frame clones, some missing. V, J and clone size are those of that table, while D and trimming were read from the DNA. Among roughly 53,000 clones listed, 86% were seen once. V was clipped by 6 bases and J by 2 bases, with 14 bases between them. The CDR3 is made up of 14 amino acids. The germline gives CDR1 SGHVS, CDR2 FQNEAQ. V and J are TRBV7-8 and TRBJ2-7; D possibly corresponds to TRBD2 (5 bases). Sequences were obtained from peripheral blood. This clonotype was obtained from an elderly man with acute or convalescent COVID-19. This CDR3 reads CASRISGKAYEQYF. The CDR3 DNA follows: TGTGCCAGCAGAATTTCCGGGAAGGCCTACGAGCAGTACTTC.